This T cell receptor beta chain was identified during a study of vaccination effects on CD4 cells after COVID-19. Study-wide results and caveats: Marked contraction was observed in infection-induced and vaccine-induced clones late after vaccination.

Remarks on this clone: Its antigen is undetermined.

This table comes from immunoSEQ multiplex PCR, and its TCRdb copy is limited to in-frame clones, with some not included. The sample lists approximately 61,000 clones; 78% were seen once. At the end of around 11 days of culture, CD4+ T cells were isolated. Participants completed two doses of the BNT162b2 or mRNA-1273 vaccine. Among the vaccine recipients, none had a prior SARS-CoV-2 infection, and nucleocapsid antibodies were negative. Cultures had half their medium replaced with IL-2 medium on days 3 and 7. The material was CD4+ T cells from PBMCs cultured without peptide, obtained after COVID-19 vaccination. The receptor comes from a human donor who received a COVID-19 vaccine.

The CDR3 reads CASSLGDRSSGANVLTF. The CDR3, as DNA: TGCGCCAGCAGTCTAGGGGATCGATCTTCTGGGGCCAACGTCCTGACTTTC. The chain combines TRBV23-1 with TRBJ2-6; a possible D gene is TRBD1 (5 bases). TRBV23-1 is filed as an ORF, its function uncertain. V was cut by 4 bases and J by 1 base, with 14 bases left in between. CDR3 size: 17 residues.